This T cell receptor (beta chain) comes out of a study of early T cells in non-severe SARS-CoV-2 infection. TCRdb reanalysed the 5' RACE reads using MiXCR and keeps one entry per CDR3 protein. The sample includes more than 20,000 distinct CDR3 sequences, around 6% seen only once; the top ten take 2% to 3%. The sample holds a few counts of this clonotype. From germline, CDR1 is SGHNT and CDR2 YYREEE (reference sequence). V was clipped by 3 bases and J by 2 bases, with 11 bases between them. The length of the CDR3 is 14 residues. The chain couples TRBV5-4 to TRBJ1-1; D gene ambiguous. The receptor was derived from an adult who was a healthcare worker with PCR-confirmed SARS-CoV-2 infection or an uninfected control (not recorded which). The sequenced material came from whole blood. The CDR3 DNA reads as TGTGCCAGCAGCTCCGTACAAAGAAACACTGAAGCTTTCTTT. Translated: CASSSVQRNTEAFF.